The T cell receptor (beta chain) described here comes from a study of T cells in localized non-small cell lung cancer. General study findings and limits: The tumor had only one region sequenced, so heterogeneity remains possible. Among the top 100 tumor clones, a median about 60 appeared in adjacent lung. The greatest T cell clonality was found in uninvolved adjacent lung (higher than in tumor).

The V gene's germline CDR1 is SGDLS and CDR2 YYNGEE. This CDR3 is 16 amino acids long. V was clipped by 6 bases and J by 1 base, with 16 bases between them. Regarding this clone: The antigen is unknown.

Measured with immunoSEQ multiplex PCR; TCRdb has only the in-frame clones, and not every one. The repertoire has about 2,600 clones, 20% to 30% of them found once; the top ten carry approximately 29%. This specimen consisted of lung tumor tissue, obtained before any cancer treatment. The chain is built from TRBV9 and TRBJ2-2; a weak D match, TRBD1 (6 bases). This receptor was identified in a male donor at least 60 years old with stage I lung adenocarcinoma. The CDR3 region is CASTLTGNRNTGELFF. The CDR3 nucleotides read TGTGCCAGCACCTTAACAGGGAATAGGAACACCGGGGAGCTGTTTTTT.